The 13 T cell receptor beta chains listed next were all sequenced from one sample in a study of shared clonotypes between healthy human individuals. Naive-designated CD8 cells lacked CD45RO, were positively enriched for CCR7, and omitted terminally differentiated effector memory CD45RA+ cells. Sequenced by immunoSEQ multiplex PCR; TCRdb stores in-frame clones only, minus some. Of some 2.1 million clones listed, about 94% are singletons. The material sequenced was naive CD8+ T cells sorted from blood. The receptors stem from a man younger than 35 in good health.

The chain joins TRBV27 to TRBJ1-5; 8 positions match TRBD1. Per germline, CDR1 MNHEY and CDR2 SMNVEV (reference sequence). V lost 7 bases, J lost 3 bases, and 8 bases stayed unmatched. The CDR3 runs 15 residues. The CDR3 region has the DNA TGTGCCAGCATGCTTGGACAGGGAGTCAATCAGCCCCAGCATTTT. Its translation: CASMLGQGVNQPQHF.

The chain couples TRBV7-8 to TRBJ2-1, with D unclear. V was clipped by 2 bases and J by 9 bases, with 8 bases between them. There are 12 residues in the CDR3. Germline V gene sequence: CDR1 SGHVS, CDR2 FQNEAQ. This CDR3 is CASSLSLGEQFF. CDR3 in DNA: TGTGCCAGCAGCTTAAGCCTCGGTGAGCAGTTCTTC.

The gene calls are TRBV19 and TRBJ1-5; D ambiguous. The length of the CDR3 is 13 residues. Germline-derived CDR1 and CDR2 are LNHDA and SQIVND (reference sequence). With 5 bases removed from V and 3 bases from J, the gap between germline ends came to 8 bases. CDR3 protein: CASSPNNNQPQHF. Written as DNA, the CDR3 is TGTGCCAGTAGTCCAAACAACAATCAGCCCCAGCATTTT.

This chain connects TRBV9 to TRBJ1-1; D is undetermined. Looked up from germline, CDR1 is SGDLS and CDR2 is YYNGEE. Deletions cut 4 bases from V and 2 bases from J, with 15 bases between. The CDR3 length is 15 residues. CDR3 in DNA: TGTGCCAGCAGCCCTAGTTGGGTAAAAAACACTGAAGCTTTCTTT. Translating gives CASSPSWVKNTEAFF.

J is TRBJ2-4 and V is TRBV28, with D hard to call. The CDR3 totals 18 residues. The germline V gene encodes CDR1 MDHEN and CDR2 SYDVKM. The V end lost 3 bases, the J end lost 0 bases, and 18 bases lay between the germline ends. In nucleotides, the CDR3 is TGTGCCAGCAGTTTCCCACCCCCGCAAAGGTTAGCCAAAAACATTCAGTACTTC. Its protein product is CASSFPPPQRLAKNIQYF.

The V call is TRBV19, the J call TRBJ2-2; TRBD1 agrees at 8 bases. Germline CDR1 reads LNHDA; CDR2 reads SQIVND (reference sequence). CDR3 length: 14 amino acids. V was pared by 10 bases and J by 0 bases, with 4 bases of the junction left unmatched. The CDR3 protein is CATAGGPNTGELFF. CDR3 bases: TGTGCCACGGCAGGGGGCCCGAACACCGGGGAGCTGTTTTTT.

The rearrangement uses TRBV27 and TRBJ1-2; the match to TRBD1 covers 9 bases. V was pared by 6 bases and J by 1 base, with 6 bases of the junction left unmatched. Germline loops: CDR1 MNHEY, CDR2 SMNVEV (reference sequence). The CDR3 has 15 residues. CDR3 amino acids: CASRVTGGGNYGYTF. Written as DNA, the CDR3 is TGTGCCAGCAGAGTGACAGGGGGGGGTAACTATGGCTACACCTTC.

The V and J genes are TRBV13 and TRBJ1-2; 8 bases map to TRBD1. Germline CDR1 is PRHDT and CDR2 is FYEKMQ (reference sequence). The V gene end was trimmed by 5 bases and the J gene end by 4 bases; junction bases not matched to a gene: 9. The CDR3 length is 15 residues. CDR3 DNA sequence: TGTGCCAGCAGCCACCCGGACAGGGAGCCCTATGGCTACACCTTC. Translating it yields CASSHPDREPYGYTF.

The chain recombines TRBV9 with TRBJ1-2; D may be TRBD1 (6 bases). Germline assignment: CDR1 SGDLS and CDR2 YYNGEE. V lost 3 bases and J 12 bases, leaving 21 bases between the germline ends. The CDR3 totals 14 residues. This CDR3 is CASSDEDRDNAHTF. The CDR3 DNA reads as TGTGCCAGCAGCGACGAAGACCGGGACAACGCACACACCTTC.

The chain carries TRBV6-5 and TRBJ2-7; TRBD2 is a possible D gene (6 bases). Looked up from germline, CDR1 is MNHEY and CDR2 is SVGAGI. The V and J ends lost 6 bases and 2 bases respectively, with 11 bases between them. The CDR3 is 13 residues long. CDR3 DNA: TGTGCCAGCAGCCCGGGGGACGCCTACGAGCAGTACTTC. Its protein is CASSPGDAYEQYF.

The chain carries TRBV28 and TRBJ1-2; 8 bases are shared with TRBD1. The germline CDR1 and CDR2 sequences are MDHEN and SYDVKM. The V segment lost 2 bases and the J segment 4 bases; nucleotides outside the gene matches: 9. CDR3 length: 16 amino acids. The CDR3, as DNA: TGTGCCAGCAGTTTAGAGTTCGCAGGGGGCGGCTATGGCTACACCTTC. Its protein product is CASSLEFAGGGYGYTF.

The rearrangement links TRBV4-3 to TRBJ2-1; D assignment may be TRBD1 or TRBD2 (6 bases each). Germline loops: CDR1 LGHNA, CDR2 YSLEER. The CDR3 length is 17 residues. V was shortened by 0 bases and J by 8 bases, with 20 bases between the two germline ends. This CDR3 reads CASSQEGGPPRSDEQFF. CDR3 bases: TGCGCCAGCAGCCAAGAAGGGGGGCCTCCCAGATCAGATGAGCAGTTCTTC.

CDR3: CASSLSQKTGSSLDEQYF. For the CDR3, the DNA is TGTGCCAGCAGTTTATCCCAGAAAACCGGGTCGTCCTTGGACGAGCAGTACTTC. This chain uses TRBV27 with TRBJ2-7; D call uncertain. This CDR3 region has 18 residues. Germline lookup yields CDR1 MNHEY and CDR2 SMNVEV (reference sequence). V gave up 0 bases and J gave up 5 bases, with 23 bases separating them.